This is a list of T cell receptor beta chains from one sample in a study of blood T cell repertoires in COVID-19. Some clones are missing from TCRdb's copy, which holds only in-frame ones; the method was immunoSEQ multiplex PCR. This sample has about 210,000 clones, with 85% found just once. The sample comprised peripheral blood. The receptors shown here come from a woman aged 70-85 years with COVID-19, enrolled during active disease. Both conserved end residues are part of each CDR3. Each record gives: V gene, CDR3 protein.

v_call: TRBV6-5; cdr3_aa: CASSRESMNTEAFF
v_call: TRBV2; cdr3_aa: CAGRQGTGTGELFF
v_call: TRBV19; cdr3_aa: CATQGGGKGRVNQPQHF
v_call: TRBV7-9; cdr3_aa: CASSPRTSETQYF
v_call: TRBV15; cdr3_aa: CATSRGAGFGYTF
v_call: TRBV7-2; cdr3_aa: CASSLVGGVGYEQYF
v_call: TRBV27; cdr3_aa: CANPISRQGNTEAFF
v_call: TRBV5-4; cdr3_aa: CASSSRQSDRPGELFF
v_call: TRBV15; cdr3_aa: CATSTSGRIGELFF
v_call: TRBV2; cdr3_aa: CASSDVAGADTQYF
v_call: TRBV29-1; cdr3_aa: CSVYQNEQFF
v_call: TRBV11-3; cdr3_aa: CASSFSGRAYNEQFF
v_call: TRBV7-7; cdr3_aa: CASSTAGFYNEQFF
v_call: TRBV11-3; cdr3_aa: CASSLEYSLRNEQFF
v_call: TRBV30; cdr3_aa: CAWSVRVLGTGNGYTF
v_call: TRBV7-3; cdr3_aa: CASSAGGPVDYGYTF
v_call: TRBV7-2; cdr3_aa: CASSPETGTNYGYTF
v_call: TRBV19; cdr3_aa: CATGFWTGDNQPQHF
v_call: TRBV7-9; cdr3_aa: CASSPLTYSPLHF
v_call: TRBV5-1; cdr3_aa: CASSPTAGPAWETQYF
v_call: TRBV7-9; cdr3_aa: CASSTTAGQGYGYTF
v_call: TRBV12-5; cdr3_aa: CASGLVGQAYNEQFF
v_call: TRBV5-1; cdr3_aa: CASSHLFSGYSYNEQFF
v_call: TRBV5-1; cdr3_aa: CASSLGRGLSYEQYF
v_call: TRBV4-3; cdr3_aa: CASSQGGGVDSPLHF
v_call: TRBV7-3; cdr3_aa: CASSLTSGSGNEQFF
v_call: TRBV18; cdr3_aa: CASSPDRGYGYTF
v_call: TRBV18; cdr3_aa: CASSPGQGYSPLHF
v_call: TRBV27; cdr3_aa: CASSLFGQGPEAFF
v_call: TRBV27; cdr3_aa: CASQPGTWNTEAFF
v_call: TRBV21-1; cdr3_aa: CASSKESGGDGYTF
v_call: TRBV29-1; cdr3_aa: CSVDRGVGSYEQYF
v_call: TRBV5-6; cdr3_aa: CASSLDREDGYTF
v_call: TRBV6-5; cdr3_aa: CASSLLARPGETQYF
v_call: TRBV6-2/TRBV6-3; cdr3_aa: CASSSGTGYQRGVYEQYF
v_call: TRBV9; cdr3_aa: CASSADFTDTQYF
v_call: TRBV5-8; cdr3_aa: CASSQGRGQGIVNEQFF
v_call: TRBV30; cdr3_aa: CAWSVGTVNQPQHF
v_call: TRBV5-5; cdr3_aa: CASSSRGADTQYF
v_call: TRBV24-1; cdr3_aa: CATSAPGTGELFF
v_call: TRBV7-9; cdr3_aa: CASSRELGAFF
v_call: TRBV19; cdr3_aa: CASTARRGNNQPQHF
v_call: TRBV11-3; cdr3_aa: CASSLDGLAVEHAKNIQYF
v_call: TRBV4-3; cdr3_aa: CASSRTSWETQYF
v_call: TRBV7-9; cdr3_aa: CASIFLTGYLGELFF
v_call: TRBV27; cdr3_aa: CAGGRENTGELFF
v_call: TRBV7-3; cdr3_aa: CASSLFGIGSEAFF